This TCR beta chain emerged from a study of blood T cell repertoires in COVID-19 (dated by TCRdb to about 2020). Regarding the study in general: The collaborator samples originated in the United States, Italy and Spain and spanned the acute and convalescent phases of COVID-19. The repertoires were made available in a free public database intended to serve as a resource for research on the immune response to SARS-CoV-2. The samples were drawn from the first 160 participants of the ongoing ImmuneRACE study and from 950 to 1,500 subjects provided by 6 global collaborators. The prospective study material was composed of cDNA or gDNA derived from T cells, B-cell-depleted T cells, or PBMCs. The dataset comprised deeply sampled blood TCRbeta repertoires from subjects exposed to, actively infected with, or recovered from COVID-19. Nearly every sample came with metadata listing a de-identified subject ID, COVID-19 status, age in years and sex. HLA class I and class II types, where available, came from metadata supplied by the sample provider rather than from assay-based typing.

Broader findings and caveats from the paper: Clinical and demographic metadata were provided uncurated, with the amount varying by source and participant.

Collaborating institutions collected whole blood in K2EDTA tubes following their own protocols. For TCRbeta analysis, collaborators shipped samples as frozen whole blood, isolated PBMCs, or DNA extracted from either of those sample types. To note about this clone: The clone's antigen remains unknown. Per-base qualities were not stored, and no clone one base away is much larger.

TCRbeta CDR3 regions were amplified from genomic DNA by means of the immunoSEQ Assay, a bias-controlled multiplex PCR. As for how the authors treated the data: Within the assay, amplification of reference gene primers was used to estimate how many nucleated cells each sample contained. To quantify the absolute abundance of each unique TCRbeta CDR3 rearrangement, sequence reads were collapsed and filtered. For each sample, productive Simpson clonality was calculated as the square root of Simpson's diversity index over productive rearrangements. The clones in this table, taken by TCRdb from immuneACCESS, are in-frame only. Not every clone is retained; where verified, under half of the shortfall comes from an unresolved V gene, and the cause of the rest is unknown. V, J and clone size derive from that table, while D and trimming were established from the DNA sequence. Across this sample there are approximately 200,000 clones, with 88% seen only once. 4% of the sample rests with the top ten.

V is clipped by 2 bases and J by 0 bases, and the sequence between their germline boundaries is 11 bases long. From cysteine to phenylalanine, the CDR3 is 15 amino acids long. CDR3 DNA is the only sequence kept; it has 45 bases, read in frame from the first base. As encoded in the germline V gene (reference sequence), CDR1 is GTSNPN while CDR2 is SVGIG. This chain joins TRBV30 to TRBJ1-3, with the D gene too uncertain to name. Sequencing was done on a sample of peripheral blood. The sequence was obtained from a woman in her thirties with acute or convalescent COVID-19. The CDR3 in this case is CAWSFKRSSGNTIYF. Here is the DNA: TGTGCCTGGAGTTTCAAAAGGAGCTCTGGAAACACCATATATTTT.